Listed here are 10 T cell receptor beta chains from one sample, sequenced in a study of breast tumors, draining lymph nodes, adjacent tissues. Axillary draining lymph nodes of breast cancer patients supplied the node samples. TCRdb independently ran MiXCR on the multiplex PCR reads; one entry per CDR3 protein. The sample has about 200,000 distinct CDR3 sequences, roughly 31% seen once. Sequencing was performed on axillary lymph node tissue. Receptor source: a female donor with breast cancer. Some clones in this sample may be carry-over from other donors' samples.

This clonotype was detected a few times. This may be a read error: a much more frequent sequence differs by one nucleotide. J is TRBJ2-1 and V is TRBV14; 7 nucleotides agree with TRBD2. The CDR3 spans 15 residues. The germline gives CDR1 SGHDN, CDR2 FVKESK. The CDR3 here is CASSQGLAVYNEPFF. CDR3 DNA: TGTGCCAGCAGCCAAGGGCTAGCGGTCTACAATGAGCCGTTCTTC.

This clonotype was detected many times. V gene TRBV4-2 combines with J gene TRBJ1-4, with a possible D match to TRBD1 (6 bases). Looked up from germline, CDR1 is LGHNA and CDR2 is YNFKEQ. The CDR3 loop spans 15 amino acids. Deletions cut 4 bases from V and 7 bases from J, with 16 bases between. CDR3 nucleotides: TGTGCCAGCAGCCCGTCGGGACAAGCGCGTGAAAAACTGTTTTTT. This sequence encodes CASSPSGQAREKLFF.

Only one count was recorded for this clonotype. V gene TRBV20-1 combines with J gene TRBJ1-2; 9 bases map to TRBD1. Germline trimming cut 5 bases from V and 8 bases from J; bases unmatched to any gene: 9. The CDR3 is 13 amino acids. Germline V gene data show CDR1 as DFQATT and CDR2 as SNEGSKA (reference sequence). The CDR3 region has the DNA TGCAGTGCTCGTCGGACAGGGGTGGGGGGCTACACCTTC. Protein product: CSARRTGVGGYTF.

This clonotype has ten or more counts. CDR3 coding DNA: TGTGCCAGCAGCTTAGGTCGGGCTGTAGTGACCGGGGAGCTGTTTTTT. Protein sequence: CASSLGRAVVTGELFF. The chain has TRBV11-2 and TRBJ2-2; unclear D gene. Looked up from germline, CDR1 is SGHAT and CDR2 is FQNNGV. Trimming cost V 1 base and J 5 bases, with 14 bases left between them. The CDR3 has 16 amino acids.

Turning to this clonotype: One junction end does not reproduce the germline sequence, and a read error may be involved. The chain uses TRBV6-7 and TRBJ1-5; 10 nucleotides match TRBD1. TRBV6-7 is identified as an open reading frame with a role that is uncertain. The CDR3 length is 19 residues. The DNA for the CDR3 is TGTGCCAGCAGTTACCCCCGGGACAGGGGCCTCCATAGCAATCAGCCCCGGCATTTT. Protein sequence: CASSYPRDRGLHSNQPRHF.

The gene calls are TRBV20-1 and TRBJ1-3, with 8 nucleotides matching TRBD1. V gave up 6 bases and J gave up 0 bases; unmatched junction bases: 16. This CDR3 has 18 amino acids. Looked up from germline, CDR1 is DFQATT and CDR2 is SNEGSKA (reference sequence). The CDR3 DNA reads TGCAGTGCCCAGTTCGGACAGGGTAGTCGTGGCTCTGGAAACACCATATATTTT. This sequence encodes CSAQFGQGSRGSGNTIYF.

Many counts were recorded for this clonotype. The rearrangement joins TRBV7-2 to TRBJ2-7; 10 nucleotides match TRBD2. The CDR3 is 15 residues long. Germline V gene data show CDR1 as SGHTA and CDR2 as FQGNSA. The J segment lost 2 bases and the V segment lost 5 bases, leaving 6 bases of the junction unmatched. The CDR3 DNA sequence: TGTGCCAGCAGCCCCCAAAGCGGGAGGGCCTACGAGCAGTACTTC. Residues: CASSPQSGRAYEQYF.

This clonotype was observed many times. V and J are TRBV27 and TRBJ1-6; 8 positions match TRBD1. Germline V gene data show CDR1 as MNHEY and CDR2 as SMNVEV (reference sequence). V was clipped by 5 bases and J by 1 base; unmatched bases: 7. The CDR3 loop spans 17 amino acids. CDR3 coding DNA: TGTGCCAGCAGTCGACAGGGGTGGGGTTCCTATAATTCACCCCTCCACTTT. Residues: CASSRQGWGSYNSPLHF.

This clonotype has a count of ten or more. The chain couples TRBV7-2 to TRBJ2-2; D ambiguous. V was pared by 1 base and J by 5 bases, with 8 bases between. Germline V CDR1 and CDR2: SGHTA, FQGNSA. CDR3 length: 14 amino acids. CDR3 bases: TGTGCCAGCAGCTTAGGGGTACGGACCGGGGAGCTGTTTTTT. Its translation: CASSLGVRTGELFF.

This clonotype occurred many times. V is TRBV20-1 and J is TRBJ2-7, with 8 bases lining up with TRBD2. Trimming at V came to 6 bases and at J to 3 bases, leaving 4 bases not matched to a gene. CDR3 size: 12 residues. Germline CDR1 is DFQATT and CDR2 is SNEGSKA (reference sequence). CDR3 in amino acids: CSATGGGYEQYF. CDR3 DNA: TGCAGTGCCACCGGGGGGGGCTACGAGCAGTACTTC.